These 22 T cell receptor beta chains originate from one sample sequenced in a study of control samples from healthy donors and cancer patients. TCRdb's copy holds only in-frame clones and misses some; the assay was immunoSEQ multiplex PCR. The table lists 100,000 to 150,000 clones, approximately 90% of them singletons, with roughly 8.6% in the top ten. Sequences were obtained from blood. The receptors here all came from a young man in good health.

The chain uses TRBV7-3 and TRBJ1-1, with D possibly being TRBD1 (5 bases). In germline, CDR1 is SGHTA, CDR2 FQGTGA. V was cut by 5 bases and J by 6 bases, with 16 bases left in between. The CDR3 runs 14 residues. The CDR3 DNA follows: TGTGCCAGCAGCCGAAACGGGGGGATCGCTGAAGCTTTCTTT. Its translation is CASSRNGGIAEAFF. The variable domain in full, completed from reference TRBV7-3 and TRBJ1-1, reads GAGVSQTPSNKVTEKGKYVELRCDPISGHTALYWYRQSLGQGPEFLIYFQGTGAADDSGLPNDRFFAVRPEGSVSTLKIQRTERGDSAVYLCASSRNGGIAEAFFGQGTRLTVV.

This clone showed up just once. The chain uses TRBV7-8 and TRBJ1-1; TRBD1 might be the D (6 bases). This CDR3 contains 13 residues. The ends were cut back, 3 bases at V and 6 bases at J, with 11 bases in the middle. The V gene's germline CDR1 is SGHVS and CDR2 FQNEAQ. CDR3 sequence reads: CASSFGTLPEAFF. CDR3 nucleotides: TGTGCCAGCAGCTTCGGGACACTTCCTGAAGCTTTCTTT.

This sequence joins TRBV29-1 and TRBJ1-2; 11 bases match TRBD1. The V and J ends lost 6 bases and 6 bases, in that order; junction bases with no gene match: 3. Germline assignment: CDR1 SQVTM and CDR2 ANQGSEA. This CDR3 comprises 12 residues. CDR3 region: CSVWTGGDGYTF. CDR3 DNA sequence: TGCAGCGTGTGGACAGGGGGCGATGGCTACACCTTC.

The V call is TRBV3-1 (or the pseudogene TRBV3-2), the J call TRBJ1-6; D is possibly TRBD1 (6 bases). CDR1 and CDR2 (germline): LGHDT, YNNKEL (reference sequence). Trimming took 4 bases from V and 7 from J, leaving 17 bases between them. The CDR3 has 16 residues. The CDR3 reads CASSRAPRGQNSPLHF. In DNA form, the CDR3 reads TGTGCCAGCAGCCGAGCACCCCGAGGACAGAATTCACCCCTCCACTTT.

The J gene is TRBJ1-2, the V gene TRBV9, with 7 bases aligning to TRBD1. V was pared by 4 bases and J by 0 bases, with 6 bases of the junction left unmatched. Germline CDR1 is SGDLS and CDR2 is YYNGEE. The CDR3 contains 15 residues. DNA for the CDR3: TGTGCCAGCAGCTCTACTGGGACAGCTAACTATGGCTACACCTTC. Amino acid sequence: CASSSTGTANYGYTF.

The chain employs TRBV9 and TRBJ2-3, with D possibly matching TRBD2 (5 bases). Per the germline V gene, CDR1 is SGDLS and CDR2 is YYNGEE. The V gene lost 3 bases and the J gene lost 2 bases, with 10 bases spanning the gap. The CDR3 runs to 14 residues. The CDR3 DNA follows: TGTGCCAGCAGCGGGGCGGGCACCACAGATACGCAGTATTTT. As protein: CASSGAGTTDTQYF.

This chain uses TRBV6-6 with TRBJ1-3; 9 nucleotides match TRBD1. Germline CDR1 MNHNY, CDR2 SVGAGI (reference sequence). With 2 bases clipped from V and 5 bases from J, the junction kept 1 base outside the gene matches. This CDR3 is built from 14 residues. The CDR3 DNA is TGTGCCAGCAGTTACGGGACAGGGAGAAACACCATATATTTT. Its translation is CASSYGTGRNTIYF.

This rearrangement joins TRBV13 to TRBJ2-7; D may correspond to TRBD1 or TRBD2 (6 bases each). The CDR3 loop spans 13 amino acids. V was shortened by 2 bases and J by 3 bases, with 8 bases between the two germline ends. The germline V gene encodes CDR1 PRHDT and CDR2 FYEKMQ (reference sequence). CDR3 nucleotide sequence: TGTGCCAGCAGCTTACGGGGGCTCTACGAGCAGTACTTC. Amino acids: CASSLRGLYEQYF.

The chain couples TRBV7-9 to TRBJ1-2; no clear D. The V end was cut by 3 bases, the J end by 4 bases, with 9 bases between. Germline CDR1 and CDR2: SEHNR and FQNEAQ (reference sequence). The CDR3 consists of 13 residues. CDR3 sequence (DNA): TGTGCCAGCAGCTTGGGAGAGGGCTATGGCTACACCTTC. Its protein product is CASSLGEGYGYTF.

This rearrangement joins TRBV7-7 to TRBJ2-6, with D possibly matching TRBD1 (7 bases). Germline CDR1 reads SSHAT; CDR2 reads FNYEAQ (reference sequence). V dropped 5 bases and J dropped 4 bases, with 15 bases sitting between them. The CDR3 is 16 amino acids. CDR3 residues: CASSQGGNRGANVLTF. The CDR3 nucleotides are TGTGCCAGCAGCCAGGGGGGTAATCGAGGGGCCAACGTCCTGACTTTC.

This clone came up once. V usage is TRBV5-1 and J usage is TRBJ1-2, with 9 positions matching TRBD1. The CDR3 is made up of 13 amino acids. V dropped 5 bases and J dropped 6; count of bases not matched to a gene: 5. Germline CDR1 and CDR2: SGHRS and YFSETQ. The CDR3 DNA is TGCGCCAGCAGACCGGGACAGGGCAATGGCTACACCTTC. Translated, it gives CASRPGQGNGYTF.

The CDR3: CASSQTGRSPLHF. CDR3 coding DNA: TGTGCCAGCAGCCAGACAGGTAGATCACCCCTCCACTTT. The chain carries TRBV14 and TRBJ1-6; the D gene is possibly TRBD1 (6 bases). Germline V gene sequence: CDR1 SGHDN, CDR2 FVKESK. The V and J ends lost 3 bases and 10 bases respectively, with 10 bases between them. The CDR3 length is 13 residues. The whole variable domain, filled in from reference TRBV14 and TRBJ1-6, reads EAGVTQFPSHSVIEKGQTVTLRCDPISGHDNLYWYRRVMGKEIKFLLHFVKESKQDESGMPNNRFLAERTGGTYSTLKVQPAELEDSGVYFCASSQTGRSPLHFGNGTRLTVT.

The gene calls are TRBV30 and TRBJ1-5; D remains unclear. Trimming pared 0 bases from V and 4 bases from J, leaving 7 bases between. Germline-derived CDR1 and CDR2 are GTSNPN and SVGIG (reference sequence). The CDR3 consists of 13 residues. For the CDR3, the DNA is TGTGCCTGGAGTGTAGTAGGGAATCAGCCCCAGCATTTT. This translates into CAWSVVGNQPQHF.

CDR3 sequence: CASSPKGTGGSEQYF. CDR3 coding DNA: TGTGCCAGCTCACCTAAAGGGACAGGCGGCAGCGAGCAGTACTTC. This chain connects TRBV18 to TRBJ2-7; 8 bases agree with TRBD1. The CDR3 extends over 15 amino acids. Trimming cost V 3 bases and J 6 bases; bases outside gene matches: 10. CDR1 and CDR2 from the germline V gene are KGHSH and LQKENI.

CDR3 nucleotides: TGTGCCAGCAGCCCCGGGGGAGCTGGAAACACCATATATTTT. It translates to CASSPGGAGNTIYF. The rearrangement links TRBV9 to TRBJ1-3, with a possible D match to TRBD1 (5 bases). Looked up from germline, CDR1 is SGDLS and CDR2 is YYNGEE. The CDR3 is made up of 14 amino acids. V lost 4 bases to trimming and J lost 2 bases, with 10 bases between them.

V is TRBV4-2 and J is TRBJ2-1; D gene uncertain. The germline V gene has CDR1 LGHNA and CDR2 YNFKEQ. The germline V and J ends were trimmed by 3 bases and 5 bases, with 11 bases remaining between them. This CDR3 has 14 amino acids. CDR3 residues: CASSHQRLDNEQFF. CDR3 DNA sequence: TGTGCCAGCAGCCACCAGCGATTAGACAATGAGCAGTTCTTC.

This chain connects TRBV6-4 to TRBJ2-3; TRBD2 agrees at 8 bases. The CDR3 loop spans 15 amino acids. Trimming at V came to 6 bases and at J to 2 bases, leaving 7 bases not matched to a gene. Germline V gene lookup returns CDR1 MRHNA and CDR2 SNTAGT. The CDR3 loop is CASSVKAGDTDTQYF. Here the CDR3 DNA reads TGTGCCAGCAGCGTCAAAGCGGGGGACACAGATACGCAGTATTTT.

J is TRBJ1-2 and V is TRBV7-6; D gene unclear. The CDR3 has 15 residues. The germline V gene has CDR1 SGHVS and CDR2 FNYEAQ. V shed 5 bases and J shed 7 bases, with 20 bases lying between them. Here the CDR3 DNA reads TGTGCCAGCAGCCCCCCCGGTTGGGATAGACGTGGCTACACCTTC. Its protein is CASSPPGWDRRGYTF.

The CDR3 loop is CASSSQGGSRGGYTF. For the CDR3, the DNA is TGTGCCAGCAGCTCACAGGGAGGAAGTCGAGGTGGCTACACCTTC. V gene TRBV7-9 combines with J gene TRBJ1-2, with D possibly being TRBD1 (6 bases). The CDR3 sequence is 15 residues long. Trimming took off 4 bases at V and 7 bases at J, with 19 bases between the two ends. The germline CDR1 and CDR2 sequences are SEHNR and FQNEAQ (reference sequence).

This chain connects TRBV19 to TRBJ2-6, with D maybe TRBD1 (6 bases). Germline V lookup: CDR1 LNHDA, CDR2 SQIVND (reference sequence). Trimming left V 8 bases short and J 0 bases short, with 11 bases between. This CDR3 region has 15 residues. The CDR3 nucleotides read TGTGCCAGTCGCCAGGGGTCCTCTGGGGCCAACGTCCTGACTTTC. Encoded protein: CASRQGSSGANVLTF. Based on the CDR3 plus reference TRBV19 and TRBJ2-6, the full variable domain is DGGITQSPKYLFRKEGQNVTLSCEQNLNHDAMYWYRQDPGQGLRLIYYSQIVNDFQKGDIAEGYSVSREKKESFPLTVTSAQKNPTAFYLCASRQGSSGANVLTFGAGSRLTVL.

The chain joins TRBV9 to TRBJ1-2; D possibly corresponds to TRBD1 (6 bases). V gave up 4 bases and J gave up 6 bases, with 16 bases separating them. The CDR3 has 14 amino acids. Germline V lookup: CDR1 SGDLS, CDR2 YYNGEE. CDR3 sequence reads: CASSTSRGADGYTF. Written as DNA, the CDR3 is TGTGCCAGCAGCACCTCCCGGGGGGCAGATGGCTACACCTTC.

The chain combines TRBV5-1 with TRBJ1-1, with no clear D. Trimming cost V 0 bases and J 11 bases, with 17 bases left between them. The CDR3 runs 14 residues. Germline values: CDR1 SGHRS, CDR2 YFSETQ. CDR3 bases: TGCGCCAGCAGCTTGGAGCCCCTGGCAGGATGGGCTTTCTTT. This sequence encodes CASSLEPLAGWAFF.